This TCR beta chain derives from a study of cytomegalovirus exposure and HLA in healthy donors. CDR1 and CDR2 from the germline V gene are SEHNR and FQNEAQ (reference sequence). V shed 4 bases and J shed 5 bases, with 14 bases lying between them. The CDR3 has 14 residues. The PCR ran on 60 Vbeta and 13 Jbeta primers. Assay used: immunoSEQ multiplex PCR; TCRdb lists only in-frame clones, some missing. The sample yields over 100,000 clones, 50% to 75% seen once. The TCR originated in a woman aged 40 to 55 in good health and CMV-seropositive. This chain joins TRBV7-9 and TRBJ1-2; D remains ambiguous. Sequencing was done on a sample of PBMCs. CDR3 loop: CASSSPTAEYGYTF. The CDR3 nucleotides read TGTGCCAGCAGCTCCCCCACCGCCGAGTATGGCTACACCTTC.